These T cell receptor beta chains were read from a single sample in a study of T-cell memory formation after mild COVID-19. One entry per CDR3 protein results from TCRdb running MiXCR on the 5' RACE reads. The sample includes roughly 600,000 distinct CDR3 sequences, 15% to 20% seen only once; the top ten take around 12%. Sequenced material: PBMCs or a T cell subset sorted from them (not recorded which). Receptor source: an adult woman who had mild COVID-19 (a few samples of this study predate the infection). Cell type and time point are not known. CDR3s include the opening cysteine and the closing phenylalanine or tryptophan. The D gene is left open where the match is weak. Size tells how often a clone was seen (once, few, many) or the class of an expanded clone, and some rows leave it out.

cdr3_aa,cdr3_nt,d_call,v_call,clone_size,j_call
CASSRTGTATYNEQFF,TGCGCCAGCAGCAGAACCGGGACTGCCACCTACAATGAGCAGTTCTTC,-,TRBV4-3,-,TRBJ2-1
CASSLLSFGGIPPNEQFF,TGTGCCAGCAGCTTATTGTCTTTTGGCGGGATCCCTCCCAATGAGCAGTTCTTC,-,TRBV7-9,-,TRBJ2-1
CATSSYRVGQPQHF,TGTGCCACCAGCAGTTACAGGGTTGGTCAGCCCCAGCATTTT,-,TRBV15,few,TRBJ1-5
CASSQDPLGGSQPQHF,TGCGCCAGCAGCCAAGATCCGTTAGGAGGGAGTCAGCCCCAGCATTTT,-,TRBV4-1,few,TRBJ1-5
CASSRRGGAGVSSYNEQFF,TGTGCCAGCAGCCGCAGGGGGGGAGCGGGAGTAAGTTCCTACAATGAGCAGTTCTTC,-,TRBV11-2,few,TRBJ2-1
CASSSQTGGPYGYTF,TGTGCCAGCAGTTCTCAGACAGGGGGCCCCTATGGCTACACCTTC,TRBD1,TRBV28,-,TRBJ1-2
CATGWGLNTEAFF,TGTGCCACCGGATGGGGGCTAAACACTGAAGCTTTCTTT,-,TRBV15,few,TRBJ1-1
CAWAGGMNTEAFF,TGTGCCTGGGCAGGGGGCATGAACACTGAAGCTTTCTTT,TRBD1,TRBV30,-,TRBJ1-1
CASSSRRGLAGDSEQYF,TGTGCCAGCAGTTCCCGTCGAGGACTAGCGGGAGATTCCGAGCAGTACTTC,TRBD2,TRBV12-3/TRBV12-4,-,TRBJ2-7
CASSPGLAGARETQYF,TGTGCCAGCAGCCCCGGACTAGCGGGAGCCCGGGAGACCCAGTACTTC,TRBD2,TRBV5-8,few,TRBJ2-5
CASSTEGLEGETQYF,TGTGCCAGCAGTACCGAGGGACTAGAAGGGGAGACCCAGTACTTC,TRBD2,TRBV27,-,TRBJ2-5
CASSGGGTGWYEQYF,TGCGCCAGCAGCGGCGGGGGTACAGGGTGGTACGAGCAGTACTTC,-,TRBV5-1,-,TRBJ2-7
CASSQGFGETEAFF,TGTGCCAGCAGCCAGGGTTTTGGAGAGACTGAAGCTTTCTTT,-,TRBV27,-,TRBJ1-1
CASSLEAGGPYNEQFF,TGTGCCAGCAGCTTAGAGGCGGGAGGGCCTTACAATGAGCAGTTCTTC,TRBD2,TRBV5-1,many,TRBJ2-1
CASSQGNRHEQFF,TGCGCCAGCAGCCAAGGTAATCGGCATGAGCAGTTCTTC,-,TRBV4-3,-,TRBJ2-1
CAISSKRTEGWGSTDTQYF,TGTGCCATCAGTTCGAAGCGGACGGAGGGATGGGGAAGCACAGATACGCAGTATTTT,-,TRBV10-3,few,TRBJ2-3
CASSFRRMGYGYTF,TGTGCCAGCAGTTTCAGGAGGATGGGCTATGGCTACACCTTC,-,TRBV6-5,few,TRBJ1-2
CSVADRVNTEAFF,TGCAGCGTTGCCGACAGGGTGAACACTGAAGCTTTCTTT,TRBD1,TRBV29-1,few,TRBJ1-1
CASSQVEGRTGAFF,TGTGCCAGCAGCCAAGTGGAAGGCCGCACCGGAGCTTTCTTT,-,TRBV3-1,few,TRBJ1-1
CASSEATGGESGYTF,TGTGCCAGCAGTGAAGCCACAGGGGGGGAGAGTGGCTACACCTTC,TRBD1,TRBV6-1,few,TRBJ1-2
CASSSSGGANYGYTF,TGTGCCAGTAGTTCCTCCGGGGGGGCTAACTATGGCTACACCTTC,-,TRBV19,-,TRBJ1-2
CSAHLRNFWETQYF,TGCAGTGCTCACCTACGGAACTTCTGGGAGACCCAGTACTTC,-,TRBV20-1,-,TRBJ2-5
CASSLGLVQETQYF,TGCGCCAGCAGCCTGGGACTAGTTCAAGAGACCCAGTACTTC,TRBD2,TRBV5-1,few,TRBJ2-5
CASSPGLVEEQYF,TGTGCCAGCTCACCGGGGCTCGTCGAGGAGCAGTACTTC,-,TRBV18,-,TRBJ2-7
CASSQFGGENEQFF,TGTGCCAGCAGCCAATTCGGGGGGGAAAATGAGCAGTTCTTC,TRBD2,TRBV3-1,-,TRBJ2-1
CASSQDRLRAGGPLDRELFF,TGTGCCAGCAGCCAAGACCGGCTGCGGGCGGGGGGGCCGCTGGACAGGGAGCTGTTTTTT,TRBD2,TRBV3-1,-,TRBJ2-2
CASSFRVIDTQYF,TGTGCCAGCAGCTTTAGGGTGATCGATACGCAGTATTTT,-,TRBV11-3,-,TRBJ2-3
CASSQDFVASRVGEQYF,TGCGCCAGCAGCCAAGATTTCGTGGCGTCCCGTGTGGGCGAGCAGTACTTC,-,TRBV4-1,few,TRBJ2-7
CASSPGTLNTEAFF,TGTGCCAGCAGCCCGGGGACCTTGAACACTGAAGCTTTCTTT,-,TRBV6-5,many,TRBJ1-1
CASSFGTDKTQQYF,TGCGCCAGCAGCTTCGGGACAGACAAAACCCAGCAGTACTTC,TRBD1,TRBV5-1,-,TRBJ2-7
CASSPLGTGVSGELFF,TGCGCCAGCAGCCCCCTAGGGACAGGGGTTTCCGGGGAGCTGTTTTTT,TRBD1,TRBV5-1,-,TRBJ2-2
CASIVESSGGSYEQYF,TGTGCCAGCATCGTAGAGTCTAGCGGGGGCTCCTACGAGCAGTACTTC,TRBD2,TRBV9,few,TRBJ2-7
CASRTGGLGYTF,TGTGCCAGCAGGACAGGGGGATTAGGCTACACCTTC,TRBD1,TRBV27,few,TRBJ1-2
CASSGTDEETQYF,TGCGCCAGCAGCGGGACGGACGAAGAGACCCAGTACTTC,-,TRBV5-1,-,TRBJ2-5
CSVGGSETQYF,TGCAGCGTTGGGGGGTCGGAGACCCAGTACTTC,-,TRBV29-1,-,TRBJ2-5
CASSSLRDRGNTEAFF,TGTGCCAGCAGCTCACTACGAGACAGGGGGAACACTGAAGCTTTCTTT,TRBD1,TRBV7-4,-,TRBJ1-1
CATSREGGSYEQYF,TGTGCCACCAGCAGAGAGGGGGGCTCCTACGAGCAGTACTTC,-,TRBV15,few,TRBJ2-7
CASSQGVGRNQPQHF,TGCGCCAGCAGCCAAGGAGTTGGTCGCAATCAGCCCCAGCATTTT,-,TRBV4-3,-,TRBJ1-5
CASSPIRQGAKGMNTEAFF,TGTGCCAGCAGCCCCATTCGACAGGGGGCAAAGGGAATGAACACTGAAGCTTTCTTT,TRBD1,TRBV5-6,-,TRBJ1-1
CSAQPRPSVGDYEQYF,TGCAGTGCTCAACCCCGACCCTCGGTAGGGGACTACGAGCAGTACTTC,-,TRBV20-1,-,TRBJ2-7
CATSRADFQPKHF,TGTGCCACCAGCAGGGCCGATTTCCAGCCCAAGCATTTT,-,TRBV15,-,TRBJ1-5
CASSLDRTSVYEQYF,TGTGCCAGCAGCCTCGACAGGACGAGCGTCTACGAGCAGTACTTC,-,TRBV7-9,few,TRBJ2-7
CASSQDGTGELFF,TGTGCCAGCAGCCAAGATGGCACCGGGGAGCTGTTTTTT,-,TRBV3-1,-,TRBJ2-2
CASSSTGTLSYEQYF,TGTGCCAGCAGTTCCACCGGGACTCTCTCCTACGAGCAGTACTTC,-,TRBV12-3/TRBV12-4,few,TRBJ2-7
CASSPRDRGYTF,TGTGCCAGCAGTCCCCGGGATCGTGGCTACACCTTC,-,TRBV12-3/TRBV12-4,many,TRBJ1-2
CASSPDIYKNIQYF,TGTGCCAGCAGCCCGGACATTTACAAAAACATTCAGTACTTC,-,TRBV5-4,-,TRBJ2-4
CASSAGWLRKGNEQYF,TGTGCCAGCAGTGCCGGATGGCTAAGGAAGGGCAACGAGCAGTACTTC,-,TRBV25-1,few,TRBJ2-7
CLSRGGNEQFF,TGTTTGTCTAGGGGGGGCAATGAGCAGTTCTTC,-,TRBV5-6,-,TRBJ2-1
CASSPTGQGQFF,TGTGCCAGCAGTCCCACAGGACAGGGGCAATTCTTC,TRBD1,TRBV27,-,TRBJ2-7
CASSQDSTSGGESSYEQYF,TGTGCCAGCAGCCAAGATAGTACTAGCGGGGGGGAGAGCTCCTACGAGCAGTACTTC,TRBD2,TRBV4-2,-,TRBJ2-7
CASSLFQGYEQYF,TGTGCCAGCAGTTTATTTCAGGGGTACGAGCAGTACTTC,-,TRBV27,-,TRBJ2-7
CAISDDRQSSYEQYF,TGTGCCATCAGTGATGATCGACAGAGCTCCTACGAGCAGTACTTC,-,TRBV10-3,-,TRBJ2-7
CSASSGTASYGYTF,TGCAGTGCTTCGTCCGGGACAGCATCCTATGGCTACACCTTC,TRBD1,TRBV20-1,-,TRBJ1-2
CSARVEGRGGNYGYTF,TGCAGTGCTAGAGTGGAGGGCAGGGGGGGAAACTATGGCTACACCTTC,TRBD1,TRBV20-1,few,TRBJ1-2
CSARDQGSYNEQFF,TGCAGTGCTAGAGATCAGGGTAGTTACAATGAGCAGTTCTTC,-,TRBV20-1,-,TRBJ2-1
CATSETNVVGQPQHF,TGTGCCACCAGTGAAACGAACGTCGTCGGACAGCCCCAGCATTTT,-,TRBV24-1,-,TRBJ1-5
CASFPSVRGRSGANVLTF,TGTGCCAGCTTCCCTTCCGTCAGGGGTCGGTCTGGGGCCAACGTCCTGACTTTC,-,TRBV18,-,TRBJ2-6
CASSQASAGTQYF,TGTGCCAGCAGCCAAGCCTCGGCGGGAACGCAGTATTTT,-,TRBV14,-,TRBJ2-3
CASSFSYEQFF,TGCGCCAGCAGCTTTTCTTACGAGCAGTTCTTC,-,TRBV5-1,-,TRBJ2-1
CASSPDRVNQPQHF,TGTGCCAGCAGTCCAGACAGGGTTAACCAGCCCCAGCATTTT,TRBD1,TRBV7-2,-,TRBJ1-5